This is a list of T cell receptor beta chains from one sample in a study of blood T cells in healthy people across ages. TCRdb re-derived calls from the 5' RACE reads in MiXCR, one entry per CDR3 protein. The table lists some 730,000 distinct CDR3 sequences, 22% of them singletons. Material: blood. The receptors come from a man aged 65 to 85 in good health. Both conserved end residues are part of each CDR3. Clone size is stated in some rows and not others, as once, few, many or a class when expanded.

v_call	clone_size	cdr3_aa
TRBV5-6	-	CASSFGTVRSNTEAFF
TRBV7-3	-	CASSLTGEGVTDTQYF
TRBV30	few	CAWSVREGASGELFF
TRBV12-3/TRBV12-4	-	CASSARHRAGGRTDAQYF
TRBV7-2	many	CASSLVWGGEQFF
TRBV30	-	CAWSVHLGETQYF
TRBV10-3	-	CAISDLDGETQYF
TRBV12-3/TRBV12-4	few	CASKQGFSHEQYF
TRBV20-1	-	CSARVELLNTEALF
TRBV7-2	-	CASSHRVIPKAFF
TRBV7-9	-	CASSLEDRTTYGYTF
TRBV29-1	-	CSVAGGGGEQFF
TRBV14	-	CTSSQDIGTQYF
TRBV3-1	many	CASSLNGVEETQYF
TRBV7-7	few	CASSSRKTSGKETSTDTQYF
TRBV5-1	few	CASSLFAGGLQETQYF
TRBV20-1	few	CSARRYRNRNQPQHF
TRBV12-3/TRBV12-4	-	CASRRSLGDTQYF
TRBV5-5	few	CASSLVGTTNEQFF
TRBV7-9	few	CASSLVRGGQYF
TRBV20-1	-	CSASLGGGDYNSPLHF
TRBV14	few	CASSEGQYSYNEQFF
TRBV12-3/TRBV12-4	-	CASSSEQAYGYTF
TRBV5-1	-	CASSLLGQGQETQYF
TRBV5-6	-	CASSRETGVGEQYF
TRBV25-1	-	CASSVAGARNTGELFF
TRBV20-1	-	CSAGGQAIQYF
TRBV25-1	-	CASSEYPQGTEAFF
TRBV3-1	-	CASSLIAGAAGTDTQYF
TRBV5-1	-	CASSALAGGPSTDTQYF
TRBV10-3	-	CAISETDRGSYEQYF
TRBV4-2	few	CASSRATSGGIYEQYF
TRBV5-1	-	CASSRGTSGLGFYNEQLF
TRBV11-3	-	CASSPQGNTYNEQFF
TRBV4-2	-	CASSSLSPRNTDTQYF
TRBV7-6	-	CASSLGGGQGGEQYF
TRBV28	few	CASSPTPWTGRNQPQHF
TRBV6-1	-	CASSPATAAGANVLTF
TRBV20-1	-	CSARLSGPNNEQFF
TRBV18	-	CASSVGTSRDEQYF
TRBV12-3/TRBV12-4	-	CASSPRTVPSTYEQYF
TRBV7-9	-	CASSLPERAEAFF
TRBV7-8	few	CASSSSRLSYEQYF
TRBV6-1	-	CASTRQGGTPEAFF
TRBV7-9	-	CASSLNSLGNTIYF